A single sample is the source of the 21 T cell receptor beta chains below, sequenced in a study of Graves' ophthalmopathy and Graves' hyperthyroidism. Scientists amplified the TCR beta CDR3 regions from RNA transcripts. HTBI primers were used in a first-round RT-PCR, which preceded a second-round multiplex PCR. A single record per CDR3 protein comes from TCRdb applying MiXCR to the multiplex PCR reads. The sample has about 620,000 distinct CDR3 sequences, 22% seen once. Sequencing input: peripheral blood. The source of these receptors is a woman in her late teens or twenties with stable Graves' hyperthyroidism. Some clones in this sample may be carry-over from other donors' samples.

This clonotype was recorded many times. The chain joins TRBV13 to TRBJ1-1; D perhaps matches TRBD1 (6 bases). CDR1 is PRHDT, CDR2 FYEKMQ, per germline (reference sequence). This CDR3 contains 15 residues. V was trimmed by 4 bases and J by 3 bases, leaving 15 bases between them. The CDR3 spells CASSYQQGGDTEAFF. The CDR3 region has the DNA TGTGCCAGCAGCTACCAACAGGGCGGGGACACTGAAGCTTTCTTT.

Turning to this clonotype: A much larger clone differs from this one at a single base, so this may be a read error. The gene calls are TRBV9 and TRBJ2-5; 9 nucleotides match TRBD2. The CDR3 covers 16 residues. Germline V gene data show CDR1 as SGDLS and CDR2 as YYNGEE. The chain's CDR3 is CASSPPSGKDQETRYF. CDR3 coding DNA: TGTGCCAGCAGCCCCCCTAGCGGGAAAGACCAAGAGACCCGGTACTTC.

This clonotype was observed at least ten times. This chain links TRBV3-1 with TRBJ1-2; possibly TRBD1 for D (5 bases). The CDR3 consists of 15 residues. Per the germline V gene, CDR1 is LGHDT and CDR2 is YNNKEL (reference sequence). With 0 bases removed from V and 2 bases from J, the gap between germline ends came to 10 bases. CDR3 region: CASSQDHQGNYGYTF. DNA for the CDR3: TGTGCCAGCAGCCAAGATCATCAGGGAAACTATGGCTACACCTTC. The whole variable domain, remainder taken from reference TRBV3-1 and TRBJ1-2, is DTAVSQTPKYLVTQMGNDKSIKCEQNLGHDTMYWYKQDSKKFLKIMFSYNNKELIINETVPNRFSPKSPDKAHLNLHINSLELGDSAVYFCASSQDHQGNYGYTFGSGTRLTVV.

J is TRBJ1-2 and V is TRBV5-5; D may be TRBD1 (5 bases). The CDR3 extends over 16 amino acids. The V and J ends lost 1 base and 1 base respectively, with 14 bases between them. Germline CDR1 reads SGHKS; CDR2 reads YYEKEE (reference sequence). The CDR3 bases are TGTGCCAGCAGCTTGTTCAAAGGAGGGGTTAACTATGGCTACACCTTC. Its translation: CASSLFKGGVNYGYTF.

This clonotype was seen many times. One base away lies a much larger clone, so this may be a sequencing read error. The CDR3 is CASSMGQGETQYF. CDR3 DNA: TGTGCCAGCAGCATGGGACAGGGGGAGACCCAGTACTTC. This chain links TRBV11-2 with TRBJ2-5; 10 bases map to TRBD1. The trim removed 5 bases at V and 5 bases at J, leaving 2 bases unmatched. The length of the CDR3 is 13 residues. CDR1 and CDR2 from the germline V gene are SGHAT and FQNNGV.

For the CDR3, the DNA is TGTGCCAGCAGCGTACTAACCTACGAGCAGTACTTC. Translation: CASSVLTYEQYF. V and J are TRBV2 and TRBJ2-7, with unresolved D. CDR3 size: 12 residues. V shed 6 bases and J shed 2 bases, with 8 bases lying between them. The germline gives CDR1 SNHLY, CDR2 FYNNEI. The variable domain in full, with the rest retrieved from reference TRBV2 and TRBJ2-7, is EPEVTQTPSHQVTQMGQEVILRCVPISNHLYFYWYRQILGQKVEFLVSFYNNEISEKSEIFDDQFSVERPDGSNFTLKIRSTKLEDSAMYFCASSVLTYEQYFGPGTRLTVT.

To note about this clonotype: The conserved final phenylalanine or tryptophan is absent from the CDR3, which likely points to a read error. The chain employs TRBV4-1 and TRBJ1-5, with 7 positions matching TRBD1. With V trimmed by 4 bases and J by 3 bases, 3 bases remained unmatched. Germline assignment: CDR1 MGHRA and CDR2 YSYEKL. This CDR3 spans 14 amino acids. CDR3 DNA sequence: TGCGCCAGCAGCCCCGGGACAGACAATCAGCCCCAGCATTAT. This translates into CASSPGTDNQPQHY.

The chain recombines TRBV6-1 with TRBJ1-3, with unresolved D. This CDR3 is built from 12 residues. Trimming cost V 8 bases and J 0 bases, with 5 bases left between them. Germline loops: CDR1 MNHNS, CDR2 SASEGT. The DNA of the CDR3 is TGTGCCAGCTTAAGCTCTGGAAACACCATATATTTT. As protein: CASLSSGNTIYF.

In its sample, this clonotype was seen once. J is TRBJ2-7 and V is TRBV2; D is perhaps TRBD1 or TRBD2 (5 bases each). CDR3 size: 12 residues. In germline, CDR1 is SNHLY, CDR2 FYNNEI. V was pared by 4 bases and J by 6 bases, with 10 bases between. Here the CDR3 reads CASSAGTGEQYF. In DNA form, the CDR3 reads TGTGCCAGCAGTGCAGGGACCGGCGAGCAGTACTTC.

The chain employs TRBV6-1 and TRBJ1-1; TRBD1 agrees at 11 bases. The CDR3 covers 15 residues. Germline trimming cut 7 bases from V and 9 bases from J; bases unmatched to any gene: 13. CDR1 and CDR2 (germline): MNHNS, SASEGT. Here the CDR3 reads CASTGQGAGILKAFF. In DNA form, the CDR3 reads TGTGCCAGCACTGGACAGGGGGCAGGTATCCTGAAAGCTTTCTTT.

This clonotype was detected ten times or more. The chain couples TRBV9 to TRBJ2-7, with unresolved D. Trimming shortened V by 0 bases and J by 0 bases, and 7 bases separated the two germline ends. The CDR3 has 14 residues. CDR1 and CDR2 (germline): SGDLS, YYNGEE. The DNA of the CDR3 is TGTGCCAGCAGCGTAGGACCTAGCTCCTACGAGCAGTACTTC. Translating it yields CASSVGPSSYEQYF.

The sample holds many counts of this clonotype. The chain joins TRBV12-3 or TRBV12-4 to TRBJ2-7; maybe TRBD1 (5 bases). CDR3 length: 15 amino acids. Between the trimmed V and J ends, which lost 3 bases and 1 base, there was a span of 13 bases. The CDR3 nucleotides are TGTGCCAGCAGTTTCGGTCAGGGCGTTTCCTACGAGCAGTACTTC. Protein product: CASSFGQGVSYEQYF.

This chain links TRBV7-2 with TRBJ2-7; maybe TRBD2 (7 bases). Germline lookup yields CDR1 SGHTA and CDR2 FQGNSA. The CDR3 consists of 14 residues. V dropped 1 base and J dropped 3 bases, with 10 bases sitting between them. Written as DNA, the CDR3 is TGTGCCAGCAGCTTAGAGGGGGGGATCTACGAGCAGTACTTC. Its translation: CASSLEGGIYEQYF.

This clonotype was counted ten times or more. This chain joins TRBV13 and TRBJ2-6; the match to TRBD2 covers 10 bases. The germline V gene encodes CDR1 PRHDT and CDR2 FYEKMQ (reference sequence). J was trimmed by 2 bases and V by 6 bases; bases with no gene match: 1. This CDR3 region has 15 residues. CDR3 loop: CASRLAGAGANVLTF. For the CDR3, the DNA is TGTGCCAGCAGGCTAGCGGGAGCTGGGGCCAACGTCCTGACTTTC.

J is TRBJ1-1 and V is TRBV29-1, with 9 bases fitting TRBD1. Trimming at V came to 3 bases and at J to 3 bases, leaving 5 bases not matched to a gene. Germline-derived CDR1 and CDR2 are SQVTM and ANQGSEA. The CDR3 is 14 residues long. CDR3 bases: TGCAGCGTTGAGGGGACAGGGACGGACACTGAAGCTTTCTTT. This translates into CSVEGTGTDTEAFF. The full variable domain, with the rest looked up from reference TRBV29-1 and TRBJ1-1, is SAVISQKPSRDICQRGTSLTIQCQVDSQVTMMFWYRQQPGQSLTLIATANQGSEATYESGFVIDKFPISRPNLTFSTLTVSNMSPEDSSIYLCSVEGTGTDTEAFFGQGTRLTVV.

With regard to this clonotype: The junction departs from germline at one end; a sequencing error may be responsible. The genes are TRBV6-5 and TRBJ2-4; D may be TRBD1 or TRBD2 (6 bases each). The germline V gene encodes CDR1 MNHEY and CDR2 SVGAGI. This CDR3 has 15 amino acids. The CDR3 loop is CASSLGGSVKNIKYF. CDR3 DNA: TGTGCCAGCAGTTTGGGGGGCTCGGTCAAAAACATTAAGTACTTC.

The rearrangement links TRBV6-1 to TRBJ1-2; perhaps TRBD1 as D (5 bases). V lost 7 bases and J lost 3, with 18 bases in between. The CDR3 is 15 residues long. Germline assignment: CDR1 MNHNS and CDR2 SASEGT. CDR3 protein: CASTNTGQGHYGYTF. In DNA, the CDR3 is TGTGCCAGCACCAATACTGGACAAGGCCACTATGGCTACACCTTC.

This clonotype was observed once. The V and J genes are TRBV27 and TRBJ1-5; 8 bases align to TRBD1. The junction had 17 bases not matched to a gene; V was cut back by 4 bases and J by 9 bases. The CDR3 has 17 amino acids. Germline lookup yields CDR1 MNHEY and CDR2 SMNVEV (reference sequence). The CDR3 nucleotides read TGTGCCAGCAGTTACCAGAGCATCTCCAGGGGGCTCGCGCCCCAGCATTTT. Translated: CASSYQSISRGLAPQHF.

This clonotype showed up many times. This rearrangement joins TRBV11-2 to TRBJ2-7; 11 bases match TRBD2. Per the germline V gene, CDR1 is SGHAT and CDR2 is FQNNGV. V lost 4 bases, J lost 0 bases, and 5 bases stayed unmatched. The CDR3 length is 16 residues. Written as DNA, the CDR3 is TGTGCCAGCAGCTCGAGACTAGCGGGGAACTCCTACGAGCAGTACTTC. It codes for CASSSRLAGNSYEQYF.

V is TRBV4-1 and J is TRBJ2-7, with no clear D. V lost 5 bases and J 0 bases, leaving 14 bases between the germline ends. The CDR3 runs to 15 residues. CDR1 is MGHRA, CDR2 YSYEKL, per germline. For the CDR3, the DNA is TGCGCCAGCAGCTACCTCTACAGACTCTCCTACGAGCAGTACTTC. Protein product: CASSYLYRLSYEQYF.

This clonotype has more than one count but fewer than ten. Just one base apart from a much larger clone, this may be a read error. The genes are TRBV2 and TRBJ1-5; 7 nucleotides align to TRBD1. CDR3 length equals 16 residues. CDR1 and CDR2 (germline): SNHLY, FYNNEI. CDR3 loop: CASSERDRISNQPQRF. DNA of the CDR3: TGTGCCAGCAGTGAGAGGGACAGAATTAGCAATCAGCCCCAGCGTTTT.